The 26 T cell receptor beta chains below come from one sample, sequenced in a study of T-cell memory formation after mild COVID-19. TCRdb called the 5' RACE reads again in MiXCR, with one record for every CDR3 protein. Of hundreds of thousands of distinct CDR3 sequences in the sample, over 15% are singletons; the top ten hold around 23%. Specimen: PBMCs or a T cell subset sorted from them (not recorded which). The receptors were gathered from a man in his late teens or twenties who had mild COVID-19 (a few samples of this study predate the infection). Cell type and time point are not known.

The chain has TRBV7-2 and TRBJ2-3, with TRBD1 matching 11 bases. The CDR3 contains 16 residues. Germline values: CDR1 SGHTA, CDR2 FQGNSA. The V and J ends lost 2 bases and 6 bases, in that order; junction bases with no gene match: 7. The CDR3 sequence: CASSLSGQGEKDTQYF. The DNA for the CDR3 is TGTGCCAGCAGCTTATCGGGACAGGGGGAGAAGGATACGCAGTATTTT.

In this sample, this clonotype turned up many times. This chain uses TRBV5-1 with TRBJ2-1, with D unresolved. V was cut by 0 bases and J by 2 bases, with 9 bases left in between. The CDR3 is 15 amino acids. Looked up from germline, CDR1 is SGHRS and CDR2 is YFSETQ. The CDR3: CASSLAAATYNEQFF. CDR3 bases: TGCGCCAGCAGCTTGGCCGCTGCCACCTACAATGAGCAGTTCTTC.

This clonotype was recorded a few times. The V and J genes are TRBV5-1 and TRBJ1-5; D perhaps matches TRBD1 (5 bases). The CDR3 has 15 residues. V was cut by 0 bases and J by 1 base, with 8 bases left in between. Per germline, CDR1 SGHRS and CDR2 YFSETQ. As DNA, the CDR3 is TGCGCCAGCAGCTTGGAAGGGGTGAGCAATCAGCCCCAGCATTTT. The encoded protein is CASSLEGVSNQPQHF. Supplemented by reference TRBV5-1 and TRBJ1-5, the full variable domain reads KAGVTQTPRYLIKTRGQQVTLSCSPISGHRSVSWYQQTPGQGLQFLFEYFSETQRNKGNFPGRFSGRQFSNSRSEMNVSTLELGDSALYLCASSLEGVSNQPQHFGDGTRLSIL.

The chain couples TRBV7-9 to TRBJ2-2, with 7 bases that match TRBD2. CDR1 is SEHNR and CDR2 is FQNEAQ in the germline V gene (reference sequence). The V segment lost 4 bases and the J segment 4 bases; nucleotides outside the gene matches: 3. The length of the CDR3 is 14 residues. Here the CDR3 reads CASSSGGSTGELFF. CDR3 sequence (DNA): TGTGCCAGCAGCTCGGGCGGGAGCACCGGGGAGCTGTTTTTT.

The rearrangement links TRBV15 to TRBJ1-1; the match to TRBD1 covers 7 bases. After removal of 2 bases from V and 1 base from J, the junction contained 7 bases not matched to a gene. The V gene's germline CDR1 is LNHNV and CDR2 YYDKDF (reference sequence). The CDR3 is 16 amino acids. The CDR3 DNA reads as TGTGCCACCAGCAGACTACAGGGGCTCCGGAACACTGAAGCTTTCTTT. Translating gives CATSRLQGLRNTEAFF. Combining the CDR3 with reference TRBV15 and TRBJ1-1 gives the whole variable domain DAMVIQNPRYQVTQFGKPVTLSCSQTLNHNVMYWYQQKSSQAPKLLFHYYDKDFNNEADTPDNFQSRRPNTSFCFLDIRSPGLGDTAMYLCATSRLQGLRNTEAFFGQGTRLTVV.

This clonotype was observed a handful of times. The CDR3 sequence is CASSLVTRYTGELFF. Written as DNA, the CDR3 is TGCGCCAGCAGCTTGGTTACCCGCTACACCGGGGAGCTGTTTTTT. V is TRBV5-1 and J is TRBJ2-2; no clear D. The CDR3 is 15 residues long. Germline V gives CDR1 SGHRS, CDR2 YFSETQ. V lost 0 bases and J lost 3, with 9 bases in between. The complete variable domain, with remaining parts taken from reference TRBV5-1 and TRBJ2-2, reads KAGVTQTPRYLIKTRGQQVTLSCSPISGHRSVSWYQQTPGQGLQFLFEYFSETQRNKGNFPGRFSGRQFSNSRSEMNVSTLELGDSALYLCASSLVTRYTGELFFGEGSRLTVL.

At least ten counts were recorded for this clonotype. This chain uses TRBV12-3 or TRBV12-4 with TRBJ1-2; maybe TRBD1 (5 bases). Deletions cut 1 base from V and 4 bases from J, with 7 bases between. The CDR3 extends over 13 amino acids. The CDR3 DNA follows: TGTGCCAGCAGTTTAGGGGGCAGCTATGGCTACACCTTC. Amino acid sequence: CASSLGGSYGYTF.

This clonotype was seen more than once but under ten times. The chain joins TRBV21-1 to TRBJ2-7; the listed D gene, TRBD1, was not tested against the DNA. TRBV21-1 is marked as a pseudogene. This CDR3 has 15 amino acids. The CDR3 protein is CASSPGTRTTREQYV. Written as DNA, the CDR3 is TGTGCCAGCAGTCCCGGGACAAGGACTACAAGAGAGCAGTACGTC.

This clonotype has just a few counts. The V and J genes are TRBV4-3 and TRBJ2-1, with a possible D match to TRBD2 (5 bases). With 0 bases removed from V and 8 bases from J, the gap between germline ends came to 14 bases. Germline V lookup: CDR1 LGHNA, CDR2 YSLEER. The CDR3 is 15 amino acids. In DNA form, the CDR3 reads TGCGCCAGCAGCCAAGAGATCGGCCTGAGGGATGAGCAGTTCTTC. Its translation: CASSQEIGLRDEQFF.

This chain connects TRBV28 to TRBJ1-1; no firm D call. Trimming cost V 6 bases and J 3 bases, with 14 bases left between them. The CDR3 loop spans 14 amino acids. CDR1 is MDHEN, CDR2 SYDVKM, per germline. In DNA form, the CDR3 reads TGTGCCAGCAGCCTCCTTGGCAGCGACACTGAAGCTTTCTTT. Translated: CASSLLGSDTEAFF.

This clonotype has just a few counts. The chain has TRBV29-1 and TRBJ2-7; the D gene is possibly TRBD1 (6 bases). Germline V CDR1 and CDR2: SQVTM, ANQGSEA. Trimming stripped 5 bases from V and 6 bases from J, with 14 bases between. The CDR3 loop spans 12 amino acids. The CDR3 DNA follows: TGCAGCGTTCGTGGGGGCTTGGGCGAGCAGTACTTC. Translated, it gives CSVRGGLGEQYF.

This chain connects TRBV4-2 to TRBJ1-2; unclear D gene. The CDR3 is 15 amino acids. Germline assignment: CDR1 LGHNA and CDR2 YNFKEQ. Trimming pared 1 base from V and 4 bases from J, leaving 13 bases between. CDR3: CASSQALVRPYGYTF. As DNA, the CDR3 is TGTGCCAGCAGCCAAGCGTTGGTCCGGCCCTATGGCTACACCTTC.

The chain recombines TRBV7-2 with TRBJ2-1; 9 bases are a match to TRBD1. Per the germline V gene, CDR1 is SGHTA and CDR2 is FQGNSA. The CDR3 spans 14 residues. V was pared by 6 bases and J by 10 bases, with 10 bases of the junction left unmatched. This CDR3 is CASRTRGQGGEQFF. The CDR3 bases are TGTGCCAGCAGAACGCGGGGACAGGGCGGCGAGCAGTTCTTC.

The chain recombines TRBV6-1 with TRBJ1-2; 7 bases agree with TRBD1. This CDR3 region has 13 residues. Germline V CDR1 and CDR2: MNHNS, SASEGT. V dropped 2 bases and J dropped 7; count of bases not matched to a gene: 4. CDR3 region: CASSESGGSGYTF. In DNA form, the CDR3 reads TGTGCCAGCAGTGAATCAGGGGGAAGTGGCTACACCTTC.

This clonotype was counted between two and nine times. The V call is TRBV6-2 or TRBV6-3, the J call TRBJ1-6; D is perhaps TRBD1 (6 bases). Trimming took off 2 bases at V and 7 bases at J, with 15 bases between the two ends. This CDR3 comprises 16 residues. The germline V gene encodes CDR1 MNHEY and CDR2 SVGEGT. The CDR3, as DNA: TGTGCCAGCAGTTACAGGACAGTTTCCGCCAATTCACCCCTCCACTTT. As protein: CASSYRTVSANSPLHF.

This clonotype was seen a handful of times. This chain links TRBV5-6 with TRBJ1-6; D is unresolved. The V gene lost 0 bases and the J gene lost 14 bases, with 15 bases spanning the gap. CDR1 and CDR2 (germline): SGHDT, YYEEEE. This CDR3 has 14 residues. CDR3 nucleotide sequence: TGTGCCAGCAGCTTGGGTCAGACGCCAAGAGCCCTCCACTTT. Its translation is CASSLGQTPRALHF.

There are a few counts of this clonotype. V is TRBV27 and J is TRBJ2-7; tentative D call: TRBD2 (6 bases). There are 15 residues in the CDR3. Trimming shortened V by 5 bases and J by 3 bases, and 17 bases separated the two germline ends. Germline loops: CDR1 MNHEY, CDR2 SMNVEV (reference sequence). In DNA form, the CDR3 reads TGTGCCAGCAGTCAAAAGCCCGGGAGAGGCTACGAGCAGTACTTC. It yields the protein CASSQKPGRGYEQYF.

The J gene is TRBJ1-4, the V gene TRBV28, with D perhaps TRBD1 (5 bases). V lost 2 bases to trimming and J lost 7 bases, with 14 bases between them. The CDR3 length is 15 residues. The germline V gene has CDR1 MDHEN and CDR2 SYDVKM. CDR3 amino acids: CASSLVGGSTEKLFF. The CDR3 DNA follows: TGTGCCAGCAGTTTAGTCGGGGGATCGACTGAAAAACTGTTTTTT.

This CDR3 is CASSPRWDAPYEQYF. CDR3 coding DNA: TGTGCCAGCAGCCCCCGCTGGGACGCGCCCTACGAGCAGTACTTC. The chain joins TRBV7-8 to TRBJ2-7; D is perhaps TRBD1 or TRBD2 (5 bases each). V lost 5 bases and J 2 bases, leaving 16 bases between the germline ends. The CDR3 sequence is 15 residues long. Germline V CDR1 and CDR2: SGHVS, FQNEAQ.

This clonotype was seen a handful of times. The genes are TRBV19 and TRBJ2-7; the match to TRBD1 covers 11 bases. CDR3 size: 17 residues. With V trimmed by 3 bases and J by 4 bases, 11 bases remained unmatched. In germline, CDR1 is LNHDA, CDR2 SQIVND (reference sequence). The CDR3 DNA reads TGTGCCAGTAGTATGGGGGTCCCCGGACAGGGGGCTTACGAGCAGTACTTC. It is translated as CASSMGVPGQGAYEQYF.

This clonotype was seen a handful of times. The CDR3 spells CASSLTAYSGNTIYF. CDR3 sequence (DNA): TGCGCCAGCAGCTTGACAGCCTACTCTGGAAACACCATATATTTT. The chain employs TRBV5-1 and TRBJ1-3; D call uncertain. This CDR3 contains 15 residues. V was pared by 1 base and J by 0 bases, with 8 bases between. Germline loops: CDR1 SGHRS, CDR2 YFSETQ.

The chain links TRBV7-2 to TRBJ2-2, with D possibly being TRBD2 (6 bases). Between the trimmed V and J ends, which lost 2 bases and 4 bases, there was a span of 14 bases. The length of the CDR3 is 16 residues. Germline assignment: CDR1 SGHTA and CDR2 FQGNSA. CDR3 sequence reads: CASSLRGWTITGELFF. Written as DNA, the CDR3 is TGTGCCAGCAGCTTAAGGGGTTGGACTATCACCGGGGAGCTGTTTTTT.

The sample holds a few counts of this clonotype. The chain has TRBV7-3 and TRBJ2-5, with a tentative D call TRBD1 (6 bases). Trimming removed 5 bases at V and 5 bases at J, with 15 bases between. There are 14 residues in the CDR3. Germline CDR1 SGHTA, CDR2 FQGTGA. CDR3 sequence reads: CASSPTGTLETQYF. The CDR3 nucleotides are TGTGCCAGCAGCCCAACCGGGACACTGGAGACCCAGTACTTC.

This clonotype occurred a few times. The chain carries TRBV5-1 and TRBJ1-2; 8 bases map to TRBD1. Per germline, CDR1 SGHRS and CDR2 YFSETQ. Trimming cost V 3 bases and J 4 bases; bases outside gene matches: 8. The CDR3 covers 15 residues. The CDR3: CASSSGQGSFYGYTF. The DNA for the CDR3 is TGCGCCAGCAGCTCCGGACAGGGAAGTTTCTATGGCTACACCTTC. Full variable domain (outside the CDR3, taken from reference TRBV5-1 and TRBJ1-2): KAGVTQTPRYLIKTRGQQVTLSCSPISGHRSVSWYQQTPGQGLQFLFEYFSETQRNKGNFPGRFSGRQFSNSRSEMNVSTLELGDSALYLCASSSGQGSFYGYTFGSGTRLTVV.

This clonotype has a count of ten or more. This chain links TRBV28 with TRBJ2-2; TRBD1 aligns across 8 bases. V trimming: 2 bases; J trimming: 4 bases; junction bases outside the gene matches: 6. This CDR3 spans 16 amino acids. Germline-derived CDR1 and CDR2 are MDHEN and SYDVKM. The CDR3 nucleotides are TGTGCCAGCAGTTTAGACAGGGGAAAGTTCACCGGGGAGCTGTTTTTT. As protein: CASSLDRGKFTGELFF.

This rearrangement joins TRBV15 to TRBJ1-4; tentative D call: TRBD1 (5 bases). This CDR3 comprises 12 residues. CDR1 LNHNV and CDR2 YYDKDF come from the germline V gene (reference sequence). With 4 bases removed from V and 8 bases from J, the gap between germline ends came to 8 bases. CDR3: CATSKDTEKLFF. The DNA for the CDR3 is TGTGCCACCAGCAAGGACACAGAAAAACTGTTTTTT.